Following are 28 T cell receptor beta chains from one sample sequenced in a study of response to subunit inactivated influenza vaccine. Each CDR3 protein gets one entry after TCRdb re-called the RT-PCR reads with MiXCR. The sample includes fewer than 700,000 distinct CDR3 sequences, under 15% of them seen just once. Sequenced material: PBMCs from blood, taken 45 days after vaccination. These receptors were obtained from a man in his fifties or sixties who received an inactivated influenza vaccine.

This clonotype was picked up a small number of times. The chain is built from TRBV18 and TRBJ2-1, with D hard to call. Trimming removed 0 bases at V and 0 bases at J, with 3 bases between. Germline V lookup: CDR1 KGHSH, CDR2 LQKENI. The CDR3 consists of 14 residues. CDR3 bases: TGTGCCAGCTCACCACCAGTCTCCTACAATGAGCAGTTCTTC. Protein: CASSPPVSYNEQFF.

The genes are TRBV4-3 and TRBJ1-2, with D possibly TRBD1 on 5 matching bases. CDR1 is LGHNA, CDR2 YSLEER, per germline. This CDR3 is built from 15 residues. V was pared by 0 bases and J by 3 bases, with 11 bases between. The CDR3 is CASSQEIATDYGYTF. The CDR3 bases are TGCGCCAGCAGCCAAGAAATTGCGACAGACTATGGCTACACCTTC.

This chain joins TRBV29-1 and TRBJ2-7; the match to TRBD1 covers 10 bases. Germline CDR1 and CDR2: SQVTM and ANQGSEA. The CDR3 is made up of 15 amino acids. Trimming at V came to 3 bases and at J to 2 bases, leaving 7 bases not matched to a gene. For the CDR3, the DNA is TGCAGCGTTGATGGGGGGACAGGGGAACCCTACGAGCAGTACTTC. Its protein product is CSVDGGTGEPYEQYF.

This clonotype was seen a handful of times. This chain joins TRBV6-5 and TRBJ2-5; 14 bases agree with TRBD2. The V gene's germline CDR1 is MNHEY and CDR2 SVGAGI. This CDR3 has 17 residues. The V gene end was trimmed by 6 bases and the J gene end by 1 base; junction bases not matched to a gene: 7. The CDR3 sequence is CASSLGTSGSFQETQYF. DNA of the CDR3: TGTGCCAGCAGCTTAGGGACTAGCGGGAGTTTCCAAGAGACCCAGTACTTC.

The table lists this clonotype with a few counts. The chain couples TRBV20-1 to TRBJ2-3, with 8 bases fitting TRBD2. The CDR3 is made up of 15 amino acids. Germline-derived CDR1 and CDR2 are DFQATT and SNEGSKA (reference sequence). V shed 0 bases, J shed 0 bases, and the junction held 2 bases outside the gene matches. CDR3 residues: CSARDQRGSTDTQYF. In DNA, the CDR3 is TGCAGTGCTAGAGACCAGCGGGGGAGCACAGATACGCAGTATTTT.

This clonotype was counted between two and nine times. The chain joins TRBV29-1 to TRBJ2-5, with D possibly being TRBD2 (7 bases). Trimming removed 5 bases at V and 1 base at J, with 17 bases between. The CDR3 totals 15 residues. Germline loops: CDR1 SQVTM, CDR2 ANQGSEA. CDR3 residues: CSVFFLGGAQETQYF. The CDR3 bases are TGCAGCGTTTTTTTCCTTGGGGGGGCCCAAGAGACCCAGTACTTC. Full variable domain (missing parts from reference TRBV29-1 and TRBJ2-5): SAVISQKPSRDICQRGTSLTIQCQVDSQVTMMFWYRQQPGQSLTLIATANQGSEATYESGFVIDKFPISRPNLTFSTLTVSNMSPEDSSIYLCSVFFLGGAQETQYFGPGTRLLVL.

This chain uses TRBV6-2 or TRBV6-3 with TRBJ1-1; D uncertain. This CDR3 spans 13 amino acids. The germline gives CDR1 MNHEY, CDR2 SVGEGT. Trimming left V 7 bases short and J 1 base short, with 10 bases between. CDR3 residues: CASTKIPNTEAFF. The CDR3, as DNA: TGTGCCAGCACCAAAATCCCGAACACTGAAGCTTTCTTT.

This chain uses TRBV12-3 or TRBV12-4 with TRBJ2-5; 10 bases align to TRBD1. CDR3 length: 15 amino acids. J gave up 3 bases and V 3 bases, and 4 bases lay outside the gene matches. The CDR3 reads CASSFGQGGKETQYF. The CDR3 bases are TGTGCCAGCAGTTTTGGACAGGGGGGTAAAGAGACCCAGTACTTC.

The V call is TRBV6-2 or TRBV6-3, the J call TRBJ1-2, with D unresolved. V was shortened by 6 bases and J by 2 bases, with 13 bases between the two germline ends. CDR1 and CDR2 (germline): MNHEY, SVGEGT. This CDR3 has 14 amino acids. The CDR3 DNA reads TGTGCCAGCAGCGACGGGCAGAGGAACTATGGCTACACCTTC. As protein: CASSDGQRNYGYTF.

This chain links TRBV7-6 with TRBJ2-3, with TRBD2 identical over 10 bases. V gave up 3 bases and J gave up 2 bases; unmatched junction bases: 5. This CDR3 has 16 residues. The germline gives CDR1 SGHVS, CDR2 FNYEAQ. The CDR3 here is CASSFLSGGATDTQYF. Here the CDR3 DNA reads TGTGCCAGCAGCTTCCTGAGCGGGGGGGCCACAGATACGCAGTATTTT.

This clonotype was seen many times. The rearrangement joins TRBV29-1 to TRBJ2-7; D is perhaps TRBD2 (5 bases). The V and J ends lost 4 bases and 0 bases respectively, with 10 bases between them. The CDR3 totals 13 residues. Germline V gives CDR1 SQVTM, CDR2 ANQGSEA. Written as DNA, the CDR3 is TGCAGCGTTGCCACTAGGGTCTCCTACGAGCAGTACTTC. Translating it yields CSVATRVSYEQYF.

This clonotype was recorded many times. The chain couples TRBV10-2 to TRBJ2-1; D possibly corresponds to TRBD2 (6 bases). In germline, CDR1 is WSHSY, CDR2 SAAADI. The CDR3 loop spans 14 amino acids. Trimming cost V 1 base and J 6 bases, with 10 bases left between them. CDR3: CASSEFGRGNEQFF. The CDR3 DNA sequence: TGCGCCAGCAGTGAGTTCGGGCGGGGCAATGAGCAGTTCTTC.

A few counts support this clonotype. This chain connects TRBV7-9 to TRBJ1-2; D uncertain. The V gene lost 4 bases and the J gene lost 5 bases, with 11 bases spanning the gap. Germline assignment: CDR1 SEHNR and CDR2 FQNEAQ (reference sequence). The CDR3 covers 13 residues. CDR3 residues: CASSSVAGYGYTF. CDR3 nucleotides: TGTGCCAGCAGCTCAGTGGCGGGATATGGCTACACCTTC.

V is TRBV7-2 and J is TRBJ2-1; possible D gene TRBD2, 6 bases. The CDR3 spans 13 residues. V lost 6 bases to trimming and J lost 5 bases, with 11 bases between them. The germline gives CDR1 SGHTA, CDR2 FQGNSA. The CDR3 region has the DNA TGTGCCAGCAGTATGGACTACAACAATGAGCAGTTCTTC. This translates into CASSMDYNNEQFF. The full variable domain, rest sourced from reference TRBV7-2 and TRBJ2-1, is GAGVSQSPSNKVTEKGKDVELRCDPISGHTALYWYRQSLGQGLEFLIYFQGNSAPDKSGLPSDRFSAERTGGSVSTLTIQRTQQEDSAVYLCASSMDYNNEQFFGPGTRLTVL.

This clonotype was detected many times. V and J are TRBV6-1 and TRBJ2-7; D is ambiguous. This CDR3 has 12 residues. From germline, CDR1 is MNHNS and CDR2 SASEGT. Trimming removed 2 bases from V and 6 bases from J, with 8 bases in between. CDR3 loop: CASSESKSEQYF. CDR3 sequence (DNA): TGTGCCAGCAGTGAAAGTAAGTCCGAGCAGTACTTC.

The rearrangement links TRBV5-6 to TRBJ1-1; possibly TRBD1 for D (6 bases). CDR3 length: 17 residues. V shed 0 bases and J shed 3 bases, with 18 bases lying between them. Germline assignment: CDR1 SGHDT and CDR2 YYEEEE. CDR3 nucleotide sequence: TGTGCCAGCAGCTTGGGGTGGCGGGGGGCCGGGGACACTGAAGCTTTCTTT. Translation gives CASSLGWRGAGDTEAFF.

There are a few counts of this clonotype. V gene TRBV11-2 combines with J gene TRBJ2-5, with 7 positions matching TRBD1. This CDR3 is built from 13 residues. Germline CDR1 and CDR2: SGHAT and FQNNGV. The V segment lost 6 bases and the J segment 4 bases; nucleotides outside the gene matches: 5. The CDR3 nucleotides are TGTGCCAGCAGGAACGCAGGGGGAGAGACCCAGTACTTC. Translating gives CASRNAGGETQYF.

This clonotype has just a few counts. V and J are TRBV6-2 or TRBV6-3 and TRBJ2-7; 10 positions agree with TRBD1. The CDR3 sequence is 15 residues long. Trimming removed 6 bases from V and 3 bases from J; junction bases left unmatched: 8. The germline CDR1 and CDR2 sequences are MNHEY and SVGEGT. CDR3 bases: TGTGCCAGCAGCCCACACCGGGACAGGGGCTACGAGCAGTACTTC. Translated, it gives CASSPHRDRGYEQYF.

Details on this clonotype: A much larger clone lies a single base off, so this may be a read error. The chain uses TRBV4-2 and TRBJ2-5; the match to TRBD2 covers 9 bases. Germline V lookup: CDR1 LGHNA, CDR2 YNFKEQ. There are 18 residues in the CDR3. Unmatched junction bases numbered 15, after V lost 2 bases and J lost 5 bases. DNA of the CDR3: TGTGCCAGCAGCCAAAGTCCCCCAAGTAGCGGGGGCTTGGAGACCCAGTACTTC. It yields the protein CASSQSPPSSGGLETQYF.

This clonotype has a handful of counts. The chain has TRBV7-3 and TRBJ2-2, with 13 bases aligning to TRBD2. The CDR3 contains 17 residues. With V trimmed by 4 bases and J by 5 bases, 7 bases remained unmatched. CDR1 is SGHTA, CDR2 FQGTGA, per germline. The CDR3 protein is CASSSYPGLAGTGELFF. The CDR3 DNA is TGTGCCAGCAGCTCTTATCCGGGACTAGCGGGAACCGGGGAGCTGTTTTTT. Variable domain in full (rest from reference TRBV7-3 and TRBJ2-2): GAGVSQTPSNKVTEKGKYVELRCDPISGHTALYWYRQSLGQGPEFLIYFQGTGAADDSGLPNDRFFAVRPEGSVSTLKIQRTERGDSAVYLCASSSYPGLAGTGELFFGEGSRLTVL.

V gene TRBV6-1 combines with J gene TRBJ1-6, with D perhaps TRBD1 (6 bases). Germline values: CDR1 MNHNS, CDR2 SASEGT. The CDR3 totals 14 residues. V lost 6 bases and J lost 3, with 9 bases in between. CDR3 sequence (DNA): TGTGCCAGCAGAAGACAGGACTATAATTCACCCCTCCACTTT. It codes for CASRRQDYNSPLHF.

The chain links TRBV9 to TRBJ2-3; TRBD1 matches 7 bases. The V gene's germline CDR1 is SGDLS and CDR2 YYNGEE. This CDR3 comprises 16 residues. Germline trimming cut 0 bases from V and 7 bases from J; bases unmatched to any gene: 11. CDR3 DNA sequence: TGTGCCAGCAGCGTAGGACAGGGTCAAATTTCTTATACGCAGTATTTT. This translates into CASSVGQGQISYTQYF.

This clonotype was recorded a few times. This rearrangement joins TRBV29-1 to TRBJ2-1, with 7 positions matching TRBD2. This CDR3 comprises 14 residues. The germline V gene has CDR1 SQVTM and CDR2 ANQGSEA. The V gene end was trimmed by 4 bases and the J gene end by 0 bases; junction bases not matched to a gene: 3. CDR3 DNA sequence: TGCAGCGTTGCGGGCGGGAGCTCCTACAATGAGCAGTTCTTC. Translated: CSVAGGSSYNEQFF.

This clonotype was seen a few times. The rearrangement uses TRBV20-1 and TRBJ2-1; 10 bases align to TRBD2. The germline V gene has CDR1 DFQATT and CDR2 SNEGSKA (reference sequence). The CDR3 has 14 amino acids. V shed 5 bases, J shed 6 bases, and the junction held 7 bases outside the gene matches. The CDR3 coding sequence is TGCAGTGCTCATGATGCTAGCGGGAGCAATGAGCAGTTCTTC. Protein product: CSAHDASGSNEQFF.

This chain joins TRBV12-3 or TRBV12-4 and TRBJ2-1, with D possibly being TRBD1 (6 bases). Trimming removed 6 bases from V and 9 bases from J, with 12 bases in between. The CDR3 totals 12 residues. CDR3 protein: CASRQQGAEQFF. CDR3 sequence (DNA): TGTGCCAGCAGACAACAGGGCGCTGAGCAGTTCTTC.

The CDR3 loop is CASGQGGSSYEQYF. The CDR3 coding sequence is TGTGCCAGCGGACAGGGGGGTTCGTCCTACGAGCAGTACTTC. J is TRBJ2-7 and V is TRBV7-2; 10 nucleotides align to TRBD1. The junction had 5 bases not matched to a gene; V was cut back by 8 bases and J by 1 base. Germline V gene lookup returns CDR1 SGHTA and CDR2 FQGNSA. The CDR3 is made up of 14 amino acids.

In this sample, this clonotype turned up a few times. This rearrangement joins TRBV5-1 to TRBJ2-7; D perhaps matches TRBD2 (6 bases). The V gene lost 5 bases and the J gene lost 6 bases, with 15 bases spanning the gap. Looked up from germline, CDR1 is SGHRS and CDR2 is YFSETQ. The CDR3 is 13 residues long. This CDR3 is CASSFFGGTEQYF. The DNA of the CDR3 is TGCGCCAGCAGTTTCTTCGGAGGGACCGAGCAGTACTTC.

This clonotype came up a few times. The chain has TRBV7-9 and TRBJ2-3, with D possibly being TRBD2 (5 bases). Germline CDR1 SEHNR, CDR2 FQNEAQ (reference sequence). Trimming shortened V by 5 bases and J by 2 bases, and 8 bases separated the two germline ends. The length of the CDR3 is 13 residues. CDR3 amino acids: CASSTRDTDTQYF. DNA of the CDR3: TGTGCCAGCAGCACCCGGGACACAGATACGCAGTATTTT.